Below, 10 T cell receptor beta chains from the same sample are listed, as sequenced in a study of tumor and adjacent non-tumor tissue in lung cancer. A modified ARM-PCR protocol with three rounds of nested PCR amplified TCRbeta. TCRdb ran MiXCR on the multiplex PCR reads and lists one entry per CDR3 protein. Here the sample spans under 150,000 distinct CDR3 sequences, about 66% being singletons. This sample's RNA came from whole unsorted tissue. The sample comprised lung tumor tissue. These receptors all come from a man aged 30 to 39 with non-small cell lung cancer.

The J gene is TRBJ1-2, the V gene TRBV20-1; TRBD1 is a possible D gene (5 bases). Trimming stripped 3 bases from V and 8 bases from J, with 13 bases between. The CDR3 sequence is 12 residues long. Germline V gene lookup returns CDR1 DFQATT and CDR2 SNEGSKA (reference sequence). CDR3 in amino acids: CSASAGLGGYTF. The CDR3 DNA reads as TGCAGTGCTAGTGCAGGGCTGGGCGGCTACACCTTC.

The chain combines TRBV4-1 with TRBJ1-5; D gene ambiguous. V lost 0 bases to trimming and J lost 6 bases, with 12 bases between them. The CDR3 sequence is 15 residues long. The germline V gene encodes CDR1 MGHRA and CDR2 YSYEKL. The CDR3 sequence is CASSQEPQESQPQHF. The CDR3 coding sequence is TGCGCCAGCAGCCAAGAGCCCCAAGAAAGTCAGCCCCAGCATTTT.

On this clonotype: Possible read error: a much larger clone is one base away. This rearrangement joins TRBV11-2 to TRBJ1-1; D remains unclear. The germline CDR1 and CDR2 sequences are SGHAT and FQNNGV. This CDR3 spans 14 amino acids. The CDR3 protein is CPSSGGLAGTEAFF. As DNA, the CDR3 is TGTCCCAGCAGCGGAGGCTTGGCGGGCACTGAAGCTTTCTTT.

Worth noting for this clonotype: With a much larger clone just one base away, this may be a read error. The rearrangement links TRBV12-3 or TRBV12-4 to TRBJ1-4; D is uncertain. This CDR3 has 13 residues. CDR3 protein: CTSSLGTNEKLFF. CDR3 bases: TGTACCAGCAGTTTAGGGACTAATGAAAAACTGTTTTTT.

In regard to this clonotype: It may be a read error: a sequence one base away is much more abundant. This sequence joins TRBV6-5 and TRBJ2-5, with no clear D. Germline CDR1 and CDR2: MNHEY and SVGAGI. The CDR3 is 15 residues long. CDR3 DNA sequence: TGTGCCAGCAGGACCAACACACTCCCCCAAGTGACCCAGTACTTC. Translation gives CASRTNTLPQVTQYF.

Remarks on this clonotype: Compared with germline, one end of the junction differs, possibly owing to a read error. The V gene is TRBV11-3, the J gene TRBJ1-4; D uncertain. Germline values: CDR1 SGHNT, CDR2 YENEEA. The CDR3 extends over 10 amino acids. In DNA, the CDR3 is TGTGCCAGCAGCATTGAAAAACTGTTGTTT. Translated: CASSIEKLLF.

About this clonotype: One end of the junction does not line up with germline, which may come from a read error. V usage is TRBV5-4 and J usage is TRBJ1-1; no clear D gene. Germline-derived CDR1 and CDR2 are SGHNT and YYREEE (reference sequence). The CDR3 has 13 amino acids. CDR3 DNA: TGTGCCAGCAGCTTCGATTCGTCGGCTGAAGCTTTCTTC. It is translated as CASSFDSSAEAFF. The whole variable domain, filled in from reference TRBV5-4 and TRBJ1-1, reads ETGVTQSPTHLIKTRGQQVTLRCSSQSGHNTVSWYQQALGQGPQFIFQYYREEENGRGNFPPRFSGLQFPNYSSELNVNALELDDSALYLCASSFDSSAEAFFGQGTRLTVV.

The rearrangement joins TRBV20-1 to TRBJ2-3, with D possibly being TRBD1 or TRBD2 (5 bases each). The germline gives CDR1 DFQATT, CDR2 SNEGSKA (reference sequence). V lost 6 bases and J 11 bases, leaving 18 bases between the germline ends. The CDR3 totals 12 residues. In DNA form, the CDR3 reads TGCAGTGCCCCCCCTAGCACAGGTATGCAGTATTTT. Amino acid sequence: CSAPPSTGMQYF.

About this clonotype: The CDR3 carries no conserved terminal phenylalanine or tryptophan, so it likely arises from a read error. This chain links TRBV20-1 with TRBJ2-5; TRBD2 is a possible D gene (6 bases). From germline, CDR1 is DFQATT and CDR2 SNEGSKA (reference sequence). The CDR3 is made up of 16 amino acids. This chain's CDR3 is CSARRWAGLAQETQYI. The CDR3 DNA reads as TGCAGTGCGAGAAGGTGGGCGGGACTTGCACAAGAGACACAGTACATC.

Of note for this clonotype: Since a much larger clone is just one base distant, this may be a read error. The chain couples TRBV29-1 to TRBJ2-3, with TRBD2 matching over 15 bases. The CDR3 length is 15 residues. With 6 bases clipped from V and 4 bases from J, the junction kept 5 bases outside the gene matches. The V gene's germline CDR1 is SQVTM and CDR2 ANQGSEA. CDR3 loop: CSVWTSGRAPDTQYF. CDR3 in DNA: TGCAGCGTCTGGACTAGCGGGAGGGCCCCAGATACGCAGTATTTT.